Below, one T cell receptor (beta chain) is given with its context. This record comes from a study of technical replicates of blood from a handful of donors. Sequencing used immunoSEQ multiplex PCR; TCRdb keeps in-frame clones, though not all of them. The data hold over 70,000 clones, with 95% to 97% observed a single time. The sample comprised T cells isolated from PBMCs. This clonotype was obtained from a human donor in good health.

CDR3 nucleotide sequence: TGCGCCAGCAGCTTCACTAGCGGGTACAATGAGCAGTTCTTC. Protein product: CASSFTSGYNEQFF. This chain connects TRBV5-1 to TRBJ2-1, with 9 nucleotides matching TRBD2. V dropped 2 bases and J dropped 4; count of bases not matched to a gene: 1. The CDR3 length is 14 residues. Germline assignment: CDR1 SGHRS and CDR2 YFSETQ.